Below, 5 T cell receptor beta chains from the same sample are listed, as sequenced in a study of blood T cells in healthy people across ages. Through a sample-barcoded 5' primer and a J-beta primer mix, a second PCR was run for roughly 7 to 11 cycles. Each CDR3 protein gets one entry after TCRdb re-called the 5' RACE reads with MiXCR. The sample contains some 930,000 distinct CDR3 sequences, roughly 29% of which appear only once. The sample was also reused in another study, on T cells of mothers and their children.

The sequenced material came from blood. These TCRs come from a woman aged 40 to 50 in good health.

The chain has TRBV18 and TRBJ2-3, with 10 bases fitting TRBD2. V gave up 3 bases and J gave up 2 bases; unmatched junction bases: 5. CDR1 is KGHSH, CDR2 LQKENI, per germline. This CDR3 has 16 residues. The CDR3 sequence is CASSPKLAGVTDTQYF. CDR3 DNA: TGTGCCAGCTCACCTAAGCTAGCGGGGGTCACAGATACGCAGTATTTT.

This clonotype was observed a single time. The chain combines TRBV20-1 with TRBJ1-2; D might be TRBD1 (6 bases). CDR1 and CDR2 (germline): DFQATT, SNEGSKA (reference sequence). V was clipped by 5 bases and J by 5 bases, with 24 bases between them. The CDR3 sequence is 16 residues long. CDR3 DNA sequence: TGCAGTGCTTTTTACCCTGCAGGGGTGATGGGGTATGGCTACACCTTC. Its translation: CSAFYPAGVMGYGYTF.

This clonotype was detected only a few times. The chain carries TRBV6-5 and TRBJ1-2; D is possibly TRBD1 (6 bases). V dropped 5 bases and J dropped 4 bases, with 17 bases sitting between them. This CDR3 region has 15 residues. CDR1 and CDR2 from the germline V gene are MNHEY and SVGAGI. This CDR3 reads CASSKRDRPLYGYTF. The CDR3 DNA sequence: TGTGCCAGCAGTAAAAGAGACAGGCCCCTCTATGGCTACACCTTC.

The rearrangement joins TRBV28 to TRBJ2-1, with D unresolved. The CDR3 sequence is 15 residues long. Germline CDR1 reads MDHEN; CDR2 reads SYDVKM. The V gene lost 7 bases and the J gene lost 0 bases, with 13 bases spanning the gap. This CDR3 is CASNPLGISYNEQFF. The CDR3 nucleotides read TGTGCCAGCAACCCTCTGGGGATCTCCTACAATGAGCAGTTCTTC.

This chain links TRBV6-4 with TRBJ2-7; D remains ambiguous. The CDR3 runs to 13 residues. The V gene's germline CDR1 is MRHNA and CDR2 SNTAGT. V was pared by 2 bases and J by 7 bases, with 12 bases between. The CDR3 DNA reads as TGTGCCAGCAGTGACGGGGAATACAATGAGCAGTACTTC. Amino acid sequence: CASSDGEYNEQYF.